This passage covers 9 T cell receptor beta chains from one sample sequenced in a study of T cell responses to AZD1222 COVID-19 vaccine. Assay: immunoSEQ multiplex PCR; the TCRdb copy retains only in-frame clones and omits some. Altogether about 150,000 clones are present, under 95% being singletons, with the ten largest covering approximately 5%. This specimen consisted of peripheral blood, obtained on day 0 of AZD1222 vaccination. Receptors were obtained from an adult in good health.

V usage is TRBV6-2 or TRBV6-3 and J usage is TRBJ2-5; D possibly uses TRBD1 or TRBD2 (5 bases each). The CDR3 length is 12 residues. Trimming left V 6 bases short and J 9 bases short, with 14 bases between. Germline loops: CDR1 MNHEY, CDR2 SVGEGT. This CDR3 is CASSPRVEAQYF. The CDR3 DNA sequence: TGTGCCAGCAGCCCCAGGGTGGAGGCCCAGTACTTC.

The chain uses TRBV19 and TRBJ2-1; 13 bases fit TRBD2. The V gene's germline CDR1 is LNHDA and CDR2 SQIVND (reference sequence). Trimming removed 4 bases from V and 8 bases from J; junction bases left unmatched: 11. The CDR3 covers 17 residues. The DNA for the CDR3 is TGTGCCAGTAGTAGAAAGGGACTAGCGGGATTAGGTGATGAGCAGTTCTTC. As protein: CASSRKGLAGLGDEQFF.

V gene TRBV7-9 combines with J gene TRBJ2-2; perhaps TRBD1 as D (5 bases). Germline CDR1 and CDR2: SEHNR and FQNEAQ (reference sequence). The CDR3 totals 17 residues. The V and J ends lost 5 bases and 3 bases respectively, with 19 bases between them. The CDR3 nucleotides are TGTGCCAGCAGCGGACCTGAGGACATAGACTACACCGGGGAGCTGTTTTTT. Translating gives CASSGPEDIDYTGELFF.

V gene TRBV9 combines with J gene TRBJ2-1; tentatively, D is TRBD1 (5 bases). The CDR3 covers 12 residues. V lost 4 bases, J lost 7 bases, and 9 bases lay in between. Germline loops: CDR1 SGDLS, CDR2 YYNGEE. This CDR3 is CASSTPGNEQFF. In DNA form, the CDR3 reads TGTGCCAGCAGCACCCCAGGGAATGAGCAGTTCTTC.

About this clone itself: The junction departs from the called germline gene at one end, perhaps through a read error. The chain couples TRBV5-5 to TRBJ2-3; 8 bases match TRBD1. The CDR3 spans 12 residues. Germline V gives CDR1 SGHKS, CDR2 YYEKEE (reference sequence). The CDR3: CASSSPGQAVHF. The CDR3 DNA reads as TGTGCCAGCAGCTCTCCGGGACAGGCGGTACATTTT.

J is TRBJ1-1 and V is TRBV10-2; unclear D gene. From germline, CDR1 is WSHSY and CDR2 SAAADI. The germline V and J ends were trimmed by 10 bases and 1 base, with 13 bases remaining between them. The CDR3 extends over 13 amino acids. The CDR3 here is CATGWGGNTEAFF. CDR3 nucleotides: TGCGCCACCGGATGGGGAGGGAACACTGAAGCTTTCTTT.

The chain links TRBV4-2 to TRBJ2-7, with D perhaps TRBD1 (6 bases). CDR3 length: 14 residues. CDR1 and CDR2 from the germline V gene are LGHNA and YNFKEQ. Between the trimmed V and J ends, which lost 4 bases and 6 bases, there was a span of 16 bases. The CDR3 here is CASSLSRTEGEQYF. Written as DNA, the CDR3 is TGTGCCAGCAGCCTATCCCGGACAGAGGGCGAGCAGTACTTC.

This chain joins TRBV7-2 and TRBJ1-5; 10 bases align to TRBD1. The V segment lost 5 bases and the J segment 6 bases; nucleotides outside the gene matches: 7. CDR3 size: 15 residues. Germline CDR1 is SGHTA and CDR2 is FQGNSA. CDR3 region: CASSPGTGDGQPQHF. CDR3 DNA: TGTGCCAGCAGCCCCGGGACAGGGGACGGTCAGCCCCAGCATTTT.

V usage is TRBV11-1 and J usage is TRBJ2-7; 10 positions match TRBD1. The germline V gene has CDR1 SGHAT and CDR2 FQDESV (reference sequence). The CDR3 contains 13 residues. The V gene end was trimmed by 5 bases and the J gene end by 5 bases; junction bases not matched to a gene: 3. Here the CDR3 reads CASSNGTGDEQYF. CDR3 nucleotide sequence: TGTGCCAGCAGCAACGGGACAGGGGACGAGCAGTACTTC.